Presented here are 29 T cell receptor beta chains from one specimen sequenced in a study of blood T cell repertoires in COVID-19. The repertoire was sequenced with immunoSEQ multiplex PCR; TCRdb's copy has only in-frame clones and lacks some. The sample has fewer than 130,000 clones, about 85% seen once. Specimen: peripheral blood. These receptors were collected from a human donor in a cohort sampled during active COVID-19.

V and J are TRBV9 and TRBJ2-7; 7 bases fit TRBD1. V lost 4 bases to trimming and J lost 1 base; unmatched junction nucleotides: 8. The CDR3 runs 15 residues. Germline CDR1 reads SGDLS; CDR2 reads YYNGEE. Here the CDR3 DNA reads TGTGCCAGCAGCCCCCGAAAGGGGGCGTCCTACGAGCAGTACTTC. It codes for CASSPRKGASYEQYF.

This chain connects TRBV10-3 to TRBJ2-7, with 8 bases identical to TRBD2. Trimming removed 6 bases from V and 4 bases from J; junction bases left unmatched: 8. The CDR3 runs 14 residues. Germline V gene sequence: CDR1 ENHRY, CDR2 SYGVKD. The CDR3 sequence: CAIRASGGAYEQYF. Here the CDR3 DNA reads TGTGCCATCAGAGCGAGCGGGGGAGCGTACGAGCAGTACTTC.

The table lists this clone with a count of one. The V and J genes are TRBV27 and TRBJ1-3; TRBD1 matches at 11 bases. Germline V gives CDR1 MNHEY, CDR2 SMNVEV (reference sequence). CDR3 length: 16 amino acids. V lost 8 bases, J lost 0 bases, and 6 bases stayed unmatched. CDR3 in amino acids: CASRTGTGGSGNTIYF. CDR3 nucleotide sequence: TGTGCCAGCCGAACCGGGACAGGGGGCTCTGGAAACACCATATATTTT.

The CDR3 loop reads CASSQTPGLAVSHEQFF. The CDR3 bases are TGTGCCAGCAGCCAAACACCGGGACTAGCGGTATCACATGAGCAGTTCTTC. This chain connects TRBV4-2 to TRBJ2-1, with 11 bases aligning to TRBD2. This CDR3 spans 17 amino acids. The germline CDR1 and CDR2 sequences are LGHNA and YNFKEQ. The V and J ends lost 2 bases and 8 bases, in that order; junction bases with no gene match: 11.

Here the CDR3 reads CSVEDTGTEQYF. CDR3 DNA: TGCAGCGTTGAAGATACAGGGACCGAGCAGTACTTC. The V and J genes are TRBV29-1 and TRBJ2-7; D might be TRBD1 (6 bases). The CDR3 length is 12 residues. CDR1 and CDR2 (germline): SQVTM, ANQGSEA. With 0 bases removed from V and 6 bases from J, the gap between germline ends came to 9 bases.

The V call is TRBV12-3 or TRBV12-4, the J call TRBJ2-2; 9 bases align to TRBD1. This CDR3 is built from 13 residues. V lost 7 bases to trimming and J lost 8 bases; unmatched junction nucleotides: 5. The CDR3 protein is CASNRGLAGELFF. CDR3 in DNA: TGTGCCAGCAACAGGGGGCTGGCGGGGGAGCTGTTTTTT.

The V gene is TRBV15, the J gene TRBJ2-7; 8 nucleotides match TRBD1. J lost 0 bases, V lost 5 bases, and 9 bases had no gene match. CDR3 size: 16 residues. Germline V lookup: CDR1 LNHNV, CDR2 YYDKDF (reference sequence). The CDR3 sequence is CATSAGQGPTSYEQYF. CDR3 DNA: TGTGCCACCAGCGCCGGACAGGGTCCTACCTCCTACGAGCAGTACTTC.

The V and J genes are TRBV27 and TRBJ2-1, with TRBD1 matching over 7 bases. CDR3 length: 14 amino acids. The germline CDR1 and CDR2 sequences are MNHEY and SMNVEV (reference sequence). Trimming removed 7 bases from V and 6 bases from J; junction bases left unmatched: 9. CDR3 sequence: CASKRQGPTNEQFF. Written as DNA, the CDR3 is TGTGCCAGCAAGAGACAGGGTCCTACCAATGAGCAGTTCTTC.

The V and J genes are TRBV5-5 and TRBJ1-1, with D maybe TRBD1 (5 bases). Germline V CDR1 and CDR2: SGHKS, YYEKEE (reference sequence). The CDR3 is 14 residues long. V dropped 4 bases and J dropped 11 bases, with 21 bases sitting between them. The CDR3, as DNA: TGTGCCAGCAGCCCATGGACGGGGACTCCGATTGCTTTCTTT. Translated, it gives CASSPWTGTPIAFF.

The J gene is TRBJ1-1, the V gene TRBV30; perhaps TRBD1 as D (6 bases). The germline CDR1 and CDR2 sequences are GTSNPN and SVGIG (reference sequence). The germline V and J ends were trimmed by 3 bases and 2 bases, with 25 bases remaining between them. The CDR3 has 18 amino acids. CDR3 region: CAWSEAGGAGTRNTEAFF. CDR3 in DNA: TGTGCCTGGAGCGAGGCCGGGGGGGCAGGGACGAGAAACACTGAAGCTTTCTTT.

The J gene is TRBJ2-2, the V gene TRBV30, with D uncertain. The CDR3 is made up of 14 amino acids. Trimming took 3 bases from V and 0 from J, leaving 8 bases between them. Per germline, CDR1 GTSNPN and CDR2 SVGIG (reference sequence). The CDR3 protein is CAWRRDSNTGELFF. CDR3 sequence (DNA): TGTGCCTGGAGGCGAGACTCGAACACCGGGGAGCTGTTTTTT.

This chain uses TRBV11-3 with TRBJ2-2, with D perhaps TRBD1 (6 bases). The CDR3 has 14 amino acids. Trimming took 2 bases from V and 6 from J, leaving 10 bases between them. Germline lookup yields CDR1 SGHNT and CDR2 YENEEA. CDR3 sequence: CASSLSGASGELFF. The CDR3 DNA is TGTGCCAGCAGCTTATCAGGGGCGTCCGGGGAGCTGTTTTTT. Together with reference TRBV11-3 and TRBJ2-2, the CDR3 gives the full variable domain: EAGVVQSPRYKIIEKKQPVAFWCNPISGHNTLYWYLQNLGQGPELLIRYENEEAVDDSQLPKDRFSAERLKGVDSTLKIQPAELGDSAVYLCASSLSGASGELFFGEGSRLTVL.

This sequence joins TRBV18 and TRBJ2-2; D is perhaps TRBD1 (6 bases). CDR1 KGHSH and CDR2 LQKENI come from the germline V gene. V was pared by 2 bases and J by 1 base, with 23 bases between. CDR3 length: 20 residues. The CDR3 here is CASSPRRAYLVQGNTGELFF. Here the CDR3 DNA reads TGTGCCAGCTCACCAAGAAGGGCGTATCTAGTACAGGGGAACACCGGGGAGCTGTTTTTT.

The rearrangement joins TRBV27 to TRBJ2-3, with TRBD2 matching over 11 bases. There are 13 residues in the CDR3. V lost 6 bases, J lost 15 bases, and 11 bases stayed unmatched. The germline gives CDR1 MNHEY, CDR2 SMNVEV (reference sequence). The CDR3 loop reads CASREQTSGSCYF. CDR3 in DNA: TGTGCCAGCAGAGAGCAAACTAGCGGGAGTTGCTATTTT.

V is TRBV3-1 (or the pseudogene TRBV3-2) and J is TRBJ2-7; possibly TRBD2 for D (5 bases). The CDR3 covers 15 residues. The germline V gene encodes CDR1 LGHDT and CDR2 YNNKEL (reference sequence). Between the trimmed V and J ends, which lost 6 bases and 5 bases, there was a span of 20 bases. CDR3 residues: CASSPTRSVSHEQYF. The CDR3 DNA is TGTGCCAGCAGTCCTACTAGGTCCGTATCCCACGAGCAGTACTTC.

This chain connects TRBV6-1 to TRBJ1-6; D perhaps matches TRBD1 (6 bases). V was cut by 1 base and J by 8 bases, with 6 bases left in between. Germline V gives CDR1 MNHNS, CDR2 SASEGT. The CDR3 is 13 residues long. DNA for the CDR3: TGTGCCAGCAGTGAAGACAGGGATTCACCCCTCCACTTT. It is translated as CASSEDRDSPLHF.

This chain links TRBV10-3 with TRBJ1-1, with TRBD1 as a possible D gene (5 bases). Looked up from germline, CDR1 is ENHRY and CDR2 is SYGVKD. This CDR3 spans 14 amino acids. Trimming removed 3 bases at V and 0 bases at J, with 8 bases between. The CDR3 spells CAISDPGLNTEAFF. For the CDR3, the DNA is TGTGCCATCAGTGATCCAGGGCTGAACACTGAAGCTTTCTTT.

The chain carries TRBV7-9 and TRBJ1-4; 9 bases are a match to TRBD1. V lost 4 bases to trimming and J lost 2 bases; unmatched junction nucleotides: 5. There are 16 residues in the CDR3. Germline lookup yields CDR1 SEHNR and CDR2 FQNEAQ (reference sequence). The chain's CDR3 is CASSSGQGSTNEKLFF. The CDR3 nucleotides are TGTGCCAGCAGCTCAGGACAGGGGAGTACTAATGAAAAACTGTTTTTT.

The rearrangement joins TRBV11-3 to TRBJ2-7; TRBD1 agrees at 7 bases. This CDR3 contains 15 residues. With V trimmed by 5 bases and J by 0 bases, 7 bases remained unmatched. Looked up from germline, CDR1 is SGHNT and CDR2 is YENEEA. The CDR3 loop is CASSPGQASSYEQYF. As DNA, the CDR3 is TGTGCCAGCAGCCCCGGACAGGCGAGCTCCTACGAGCAGTACTTC.

This clone showed up just once. The rearrangement joins TRBV27 to TRBJ1-5; D might be TRBD1 (5 bases). The CDR3 loop spans 14 amino acids. The V gene lost 6 bases and the J gene lost 6 bases, with 15 bases spanning the gap. CDR1 MNHEY and CDR2 SMNVEV come from the germline V gene (reference sequence). Here the CDR3 DNA reads TGTGCCAGCAGAAGGGGTCAACATAGTCAGCCCCAGCATTTT. It is translated as CASRRGQHSQPQHF.

This rearrangement joins TRBV19 to TRBJ1-4; TRBD1 might be the D (5 bases). CDR3 length: 14 residues. The V gene's germline CDR1 is LNHDA and CDR2 SQIVND (reference sequence). Between the trimmed V and J ends, which lost 10 bases and 7 bases, there was a span of 19 bases. The CDR3 region is CATQDSGGGEKLFF. CDR3 nucleotide sequence: TGTGCCACCCAAGATAGCGGGGGAGGTGAAAAACTGTTTTTT. Based on the CDR3 plus reference TRBV19 and TRBJ1-4, the full variable domain is DGGITQSPKYLFRKEGQNVTLSCEQNLNHDAMYWYRQDPGQGLRLIYYSQIVNDFQKGDIAEGYSVSREKKESFPLTVTSAQKNPTAFYLCATQDSGGGEKLFFGSGTQLSVL.

The chain recombines TRBV5-1 with TRBJ1-2; possible D gene TRBD1, 6 bases. Germline V gene data show CDR1 as SGHRS and CDR2 as YFSETQ. The CDR3 sequence is 18 residues long. The germline V and J ends were trimmed by 0 bases and 3 bases, with 21 bases remaining between them. This CDR3 reads CASSLGFSLGAGDYGYTF. The CDR3 DNA reads as TGCGCCAGCAGCTTGGGGTTTAGCTTGGGGGCAGGCGACTATGGCTACACCTTC.

The J gene is TRBJ2-2, the V gene TRBV4-2; 10 positions agree with TRBD1. Germline V gives CDR1 LGHNA, CDR2 YNFKEQ. This CDR3 spans 17 amino acids. The V gene end was trimmed by 0 bases and the J gene end by 5 bases; junction bases not matched to a gene: 6. CDR3 in DNA: TGTGCCAGCAGCCAAGAGACAGGGGGCTTCTTGACCGGGGAGCTGTTTTTT. Translated: CASSQETGGFLTGELFF.

The chain is built from TRBV7-8 and TRBJ2-7, with D maybe TRBD2 (6 bases). Germline V gene data show CDR1 as SGHVS and CDR2 as FQNEAQ. There are 16 residues in the CDR3. Between the trimmed V and J ends, which lost 5 bases and 6 bases, there was a span of 23 bases. The CDR3 DNA follows: TGTGCCAGCAGCCCGACCTTTCTCCAGTATAGCGGCGAGCAGTACTTC. It yields the protein CASSPTFLQYSGEQYF. Full variable domain (outside the CDR3, taken from reference TRBV7-8 and TRBJ2-7): GAGVSQSPRYKVAKRGQDVALRCDPISGHVSLFWYQQALGQGPEFLTYFQNEAQLDKSGLPSDRFFAERPEGSVSTLKIQRTQQEDSAVYLCASSPTFLQYSGEQYFGPGTRLTVT.

V and J are TRBV7-2 and TRBJ2-1, with 12 bases fitting TRBD2. After removal of 1 base from V and 9 bases from J, the junction contained 13 bases not matched to a gene. The CDR3 has 18 residues. Per germline, CDR1 SGHTA and CDR2 FQGNSA. The CDR3 nucleotides are TGTGCCAGCAGCTTAGAGAGTATAGGACTAGCGGGAAGGTTTGAGCAGTTCTTC. It codes for CASSLESIGLAGRFEQFF.

This chain uses TRBV5-1 with TRBJ2-2; D may be TRBD1 (5 bases). Germline V lookup: CDR1 SGHRS, CDR2 YFSETQ. The CDR3 consists of 15 residues. V gave up 1 base and J gave up 2 bases, with 9 bases separating them. DNA for the CDR3: TGCGCCAGCAGCTTGAGTCAGGGAAACACCGGGGAGCTGTTTTTT. Amino acids: CASSLSQGNTGELFF.

The CDR3 spells CASSYQTGTTQGELFF. The CDR3 nucleotides are TGTGCCAGCAGTTACCAAACCGGGACAACTCAGGGGGAGCTGTTTTTT. The chain recombines TRBV6-5 with TRBJ2-2; weak D call: TRBD1 (6 bases). The V gene's germline CDR1 is MNHEY and CDR2 SVGAGI. Trimming removed 2 bases from V and 8 bases from J, with 18 bases in between. The length of the CDR3 is 16 residues.

The genes are TRBV13 and TRBJ1-2, with 7 bases that match TRBD1. V lost 7 bases and J lost 2; bases outside the gene matches: 10. There are 15 residues in the CDR3. The germline V gene has CDR1 PRHDT and CDR2 FYEKMQ (reference sequence). The CDR3 nucleotides are TGTGCCAGCAAACAGGGGCCAGGCTGGAACTATGGCTACACCTTC. It translates to CASKQGPGWNYGYTF.

The chain uses TRBV27 and TRBJ1-1; 7 bases map to TRBD1. V gave up 3 bases and J gave up 3 bases; unmatched junction bases: 7. This CDR3 has 15 residues. Germline lookup yields CDR1 MNHEY and CDR2 SMNVEV (reference sequence). The CDR3 loop reads CASSFHGTADTEAFF. The DNA for the CDR3 is TGTGCCAGCAGTTTTCATGGGACAGCTGACACTGAAGCTTTCTTT.